Listed below are T cell receptor beta chains from one sample, sequenced in a study of shared clonotypes between healthy human individuals. Assay: immunoSEQ multiplex PCR; the TCRdb copy retains only in-frame clones and omits some. This sample has roughly 2 million clones; roughly 94% occur once, and the top ten carry around 0.13%. Sequenced input: naive CD4+ T cells sorted from blood. These receptors all come from a man between 18 and 35 years old in good health. CDR3s include the opening cysteine and the closing phenylalanine or tryptophan. The D gene is left open where the match is weak. Clone size is given for some rows only: seen once, a few or many times, or a class if the clone is expanded.

>TRBJ1-5|TRBD1|.|TRBV4-3
TGCGCCAGCAGCCTCGGGACAGGTTACAATCAGCCCCAGCATTTT
CASSLGTGYNQPQHF
>TRBJ2-7|TRBD1|.|TRBV25-1
TGTGCCAGCAGTGCCCCCGGGACAGGGGCCTACGAGCAGTACTTC
CASSAPGTGAYEQYF
>TRBJ1-1|.|.|TRBV20-1
TGCAGTGCTGGGGCGAACACTGAAGCTTTCTTT
CSAGANTEAFF
>TRBJ2-3|.|.|TRBV18
TGTGCCAGCTCAGGTCAGGGAGCCCCAGATACGCAGTATTTT
CASSGQGAPDTQYF
>TRBJ2-3|TRBD2|.|TRBV30
TGTGCCTGGAGTGTACCAGCGGGAGGGCGGGATACGCAGTATTTT
CAWSVPAGGRDTQYF
>TRBJ1-3|TRBD1|.|TRBV14
TGTGCCAGCAGCCCTGGGACAGTCGGAAACACCATATATTTT
CASSPGTVGNTIYF
>TRBJ2-6|.|.|TRBV18
TGTGCCAGCTCACCTATATCGAACTCTGGGGCCAACGTCCTGACTTTC
CASSPISNSGANVLTF
>TRBJ2-7|.|.|TRBV6-7
TGTGCCGGCGGGAAGAAGAATTACGAGCAGTACTTC
CAGGKKNYEQYF
>TRBJ2-6|.|.|TRBV9
TGTGCCAGCAGCGTAACCCCTGGGGCCAACGTCCTGACTTTC
CASSVTPGANVLTF
>TRBJ1-2|TRBD1|once|TRBV25-1
TGTGCCAGCAGCCAAGGGACAGGCTATGGCTACACCTTC
CASSQGTGYGYTF
>TRBJ1-6|TRBD1|.|TRBV5-1
TGCGCCAGCGGCCCCGACAGGGACAATAATTCACCCCTCCACTTT
CASGPDRDNNSPLHF
>TRBJ2-7|.|.|TRBV18
TGTGCCAGCTCACCACCGGACTCGCGCTACGAGCAGTACTTC
CASSPPDSRYEQYF
>TRBJ2-7|TRBD1|once|TRBV5-6
TGTGCCAGCAGTTCGGACAGGGGGCCCTTGCAGTACTTC
CASSSDRGPLQYF
>TRBJ2-4|.|.|TRBV6-1
TGTGCCAGCAGTGAAGCGCGGCAGGCCTTCCTTCTCAAAAACATTCAGTACTTC
CASSEARQAFLLKNIQYF
>TRBJ2-3|TRBD2|.|TRBV29-1
TGCAGCGTAAGGACTAGCGGACTCACAGATACGCAGTATTTT
CSVRTSGLTDTQYF
>TRBJ1-5|.|once|TRBV7-9
TGTGCCAGCAGCTCCGGGGACCTTTGGGGAAATCAGCCCCAGCATTTT
CASSSGDLWGNQPQHF
>TRBJ2-7|TRBD1|.|TRBV2
TGTGCCAGCAGTGGAACGGGACAGGGGAAATTCGAGCAGTACTTC
CASSGTGQGKFEQYF
>TRBJ2-2|.|.|TRBV19
TGTGCCAGTGCCCCAGGATACACCGGGGAGCTGTTTTTT
CASAPGYTGELFF
>TRBJ2-7|.|.|TRBV10-3
TGTGCCATCAGTGAGCTGAGCTCCTACGAGCAGTACTTC
CAISELSSYEQYF
>TRBJ2-2|TRBD2|.|TRBV6-5
TGTGCCAGCAGTGCACTAGCGGGGGCCGGCGGGGAGCTGTTTTTT
CASSALAGAGGELFF
>TRBJ1-6|.|.|TRBV2
TGTGCCAGCAGTCCCATACAGGGCCGGAATTCACCCCTCCACTTT
CASSPIQGRNSPLHF
>TRBJ2-7|TRBD1|.|TRBV5-6
TGTGCCAGCAGCCGGGACAGGGGAAACTCCTACGAGCAGTACTTC
CASSRDRGNSYEQYF
>TRBJ2-5|TRBD2|.|TRBV6-1
TGTGCCAGCACTGGCGGGGGGCGCCAAGAGACCCAGTACTTC
CASTGGGRQETQYF
>TRBJ2-3|TRBD2|.|TRBV18
TGTGCCAGCTCACCCACTAGCGGGTCAACTACAGATACGCAGTATTTT
CASSPTSGSTTDTQYF
>TRBJ2-1|.|.|TRBV2
TGTGCCAGCAGACCAAGTGGACTCTACAATGAGCAGTTCTTC
CASRPSGLYNEQFF
>TRBJ2-2|TRBD2|.|TRBV4-3
TGCGCCAGCAGCCAAGGGTTTAGCGGGAGGGCCTTTAACACCGGGGAGCTGTTTTTT
CASSQGFSGRAFNTGELFF
>TRBJ2-7|.|.|TRBV6-1
TGTGCCAGCAGTGAAGCTTGGGCCGGAACGTCCTACGAGCAGTACTTC
CASSEAWAGTSYEQYF
>TRBJ1-4|.|.|TRBV5-8
TGTGCCAGCAGCCCAGCGGGGACAACTAATGAAAAACTGTTTTTT
CASSPAGTTNEKLFF
>TRBJ1-2|.|.|TRBV29-1
TGCAGCGTTGATGGGGGGAATGGCTACACCTTC
CSVDGGNGYTF
>TRBJ1-2|.|once|TRBV2
TGTGCCAGTACGCTTTACTATGGCTACACCTTC
CASTLYYGYTF
>TRBJ2-5|TRBD1|.|TRBV7-7
TGTGCTAGCAGCATGGGGACAGGTCAAGAGACCCAGTACTTC
CASSMGTGQETQYF
>TRBJ1-2|.|.|TRBV28
TGTGCCAGCAGTTCTCACCGGGGAGTCAGCAGCTATGGCTACACCTTC
CASSSHRGVSSYGYTF
>TRBJ2-5|.|.|TRBV5-4
TGTGCCAGCAGCTATACTAGCTCCCAAGAGACCCAGTACTTC
CASSYTSSQETQYF
>TRBJ1-5|.|.|TRBV14
TGTGCCAGCAGCCAATCCGGGACGGTGAATCAGCCCCAGCATTTT
CASSQSGTVNQPQHF
>TRBJ2-7|.|.|TRBV27
TGTGCCAGCAGTTTAACCGCCAAAGTTAGATACGAGCAGTACTTC
CASSLTAKVRYEQYF
>TRBJ2-7|.|.|TRBV10-3
TGTGCCATCAGGACTAGTAGCGCTGCCTACGAGCAGTACTTC
CAIRTSSAAYEQYF
>TRBJ2-7|.|.|TRBV18
TGTGCCAGCTCACCCAGGTACAGCTCCTACGAGCAGTACTTC
CASSPRYSSYEQYF
>TRBJ2-5|.|.|TRBV11-2
TGTGCCAGCAGCGCCCATCCTAGGGAGACCCAGTACTTC
CASSAHPRETQYF
>TRBJ1-2|TRBD1|.|TRBV10-3
TGTGCCATCAGTCTCGACAGGGGGGGCTATGGCTACACCTTC
CAISLDRGGYGYTF
>TRBJ2-7|.|once|TRBV6-5
TGTGCCAGCAGAAGAGACTCCCAGGGACTCTACGAGCAGTACTTC
CASRRDSQGLYEQYF
>TRBJ1-6|TRBD1|.|TRBV7-2
TGTGCCAGCCGGCAGGGGACAGCCGATAATTCACCCCTCCACTTT
CASRQGTADNSPLHF
>TRBJ1-5|TRBD1|.|TRBV9
TGTGCCAGCAGCGAGACAGGGGCGGTTCAGCCCCAGCATTTT
CASSETGAVQPQHF
>TRBJ2-7|TRBD1|few|TRBV5-1
TGCGCCAGCAGCCCCGGACAGGGGGCCTACGAGCAGTACTTC
CASSPGQGAYEQYF
>TRBJ1-5|.|.|TRBV18
TGTGCCAGCTCACCATTGGCAGGCAATCAGCCCCAGCATTTT
CASSPLAGNQPQHF
>TRBJ2-2|.|.|TRBV4-1
TGCGCCAGCAGCCAAGATACGCTACTGACCGGGGAGCTGTTTTTT
CASSQDTLLTGELFF
>TRBJ1-1|.|few|TRBV5-1
TGCGCCAGCAGCTCGGGACAAATGAACACTGAAGCTTTCTTT
CASSSGQMNTEAFF
>TRBJ2-5|.|.|TRBV7-2
TGTGCCAGCACCCCCCGGGGGCGGGAGAACCGGAAGACCCAGTACTTC
CASTPRGRENRKTQYF
>TRBJ2-2|.|.|TRBV5-1
TGCGCCAGCAACCCCGGACAGCCGAACACCGGGGAGCTGTTTTTT
CASNPGQPNTGELFF
>TRBJ2-7|.|.|TRBV18
TGTGCCAGCTCACCGGACGCCAGTTCGTTCTACGAGCAGTACTTC
CASSPDASSFYEQYF
>TRBJ1-6|.|.|TRBV28
TGTGCCAGCAGTTTAGAGTTAGTTAATTCACCCCTCCACTTT
CASSLELVNSPLHF